The 4 T cell receptor beta chains below all came from one sample that was sequenced in a study of T cell responses to AZD1222 COVID-19 vaccine. Using immunoSEQ multiplex PCR, the repertoire was profiled, and TCRdb retains in-frame clones only, with some absent. The sample lists tens of thousands of clones, 80% to 90% occurring once. This specimen consisted of peripheral blood, obtained 28 days after the second AZD1222 dose. The receptors originated from an adult who received the AZD1222 COVID-19 vaccine.

The J gene is TRBJ1-2, the V gene TRBV12-3 or TRBV12-4; 10 bases are shared with TRBD1. This CDR3 comprises 13 residues. V shed 6 bases and J 4 bases; nucleotides not matched to a gene: 2. The DNA for the CDR3 is TGTGCCAGCAGCCGGGACAGGGGCTATGGCTACACCTTC. It codes for CASSRDRGYGYTF.

The genes are TRBV6-5 and TRBJ2-3; 9 bases are shared with TRBD2. Per the germline V gene, CDR1 is MNHEY and CDR2 is SVGAGI. CDR3 length equals 15 residues. V trimming: 7 bases; J trimming: 3 bases; junction bases outside the gene matches: 8. The CDR3: CASTRGLANTDTQYF. As DNA, the CDR3 is TGTGCCAGCACCAGAGGACTAGCGAATACAGATACGCAGTATTTT.

This clone was seen a single time. The rearrangement uses TRBV4-1 and TRBJ1-2; 7 nucleotides line up with TRBD1. Germline V gives CDR1 MGHRA, CDR2 YSYEKL. V was pared by 0 bases and J by 6 bases, with 4 bases of the junction left unmatched. The CDR3 length is 14 residues. CDR3 DNA sequence: TGCGCCAGCAGCCAAGAAAACAGGGGAAATGGCTACACCTTC. It yields the protein CASSQENRGNGYTF.

The rearrangement joins TRBV28 to TRBJ2-7; no reliable D call. Trimming left V 3 bases short and J 7 bases short, with 16 bases between. CDR3 length equals 14 residues. Germline CDR1 MDHEN, CDR2 SYDVKM. The CDR3 region has the DNA TGTGCCAGCAGTTTTGGACGGAGCTTGATGGAGCAGTACTTC. Its protein product is CASSFGRSLMEQYF.